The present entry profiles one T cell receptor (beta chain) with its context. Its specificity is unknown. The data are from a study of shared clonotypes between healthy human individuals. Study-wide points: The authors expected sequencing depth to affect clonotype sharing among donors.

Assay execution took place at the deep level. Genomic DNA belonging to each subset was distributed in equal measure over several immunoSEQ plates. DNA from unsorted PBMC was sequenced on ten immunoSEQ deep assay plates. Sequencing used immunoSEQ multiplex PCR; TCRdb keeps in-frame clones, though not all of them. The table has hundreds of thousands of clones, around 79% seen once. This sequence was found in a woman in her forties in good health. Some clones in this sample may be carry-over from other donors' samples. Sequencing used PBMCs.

CDR3 loop: CASSLDRYSSYNEQFF. CDR3 nucleotide sequence: TGCGCCAGCAGCTTGGACCGGTATAGCTCCTACAATGAGCAGTTCTTC. The genes are TRBV5-1 and TRBJ2-1; D uncertain. The germline CDR1 and CDR2 sequences are SGHRS and YFSETQ. V was clipped by 0 bases and J by 0 bases, with 10 bases between them. The CDR3 is 16 residues long.